Detailed here is one T cell receptor beta chain. Its antigen is unknown. The sample belongs to a study of response to subunit inactivated influenza vaccine. Study-level findings and limits: That few new T cells are recruited by each seasonal influenza vaccination was the authors' suggestion.

TCRdb called the RT-PCR reads again in MiXCR, with one record for every CDR3 protein. The table has under 200,000 distinct CDR3 sequences, about 10% seen once. Sample: CD8+ T cells sorted from PBMCs, taken less than 30 months after vaccination. The sequence was obtained from a man aged 45-69 years who received an inactivated influenza vaccine.

CDR3 protein: CASSTTTGRDSNQPQHF. CDR3 coding DNA: TGTGCCAGCAGCACAACTACAGGCAGGGATAGCAATCAGCCCCAGCATTTT. This sequence joins TRBV4-2 and TRBJ1-5; TRBD1 is a possible D gene (5 bases). The CDR3 is 17 amino acids. Looked up from germline, CDR1 is LGHNA and CDR2 is YNFKEQ. V dropped 5 bases and J dropped 0 bases, with 17 bases sitting between them.